Listed here are 29 T cell receptor beta chains from one sample, sequenced in a study of cytomegalovirus exposure and HLA in healthy donors. The PCR ran on 60 Vbeta and 13 Jbeta primers. The protocol was immunoSEQ multiplex PCR, while the TCRdb copy is restricted to in-frame clones and leaves out a portion. This table has 150,000 to 200,000 clones, roughly 80% appearing once. Sequences were obtained from PBMCs. The receptors originated from a man younger than 35 in good health and CMV-seropositive.

The chain is built from TRBV7-9 and TRBJ2-1, with 11 bases matching TRBD2. Germline trimming cut 5 bases from V and 4 bases from J; bases unmatched to any gene: 4. This CDR3 is 15 amino acids long. Germline loops: CDR1 SEHNR, CDR2 FQNEAQ (reference sequence). CDR3 amino acids: CASSDRLAGYNEQFF. CDR3 in DNA: TGTGCCAGCAGCGACAGACTAGCGGGATACAATGAGCAGTTCTTC.

This chain links TRBV28 with TRBJ2-3, with 10 bases aligning to TRBD1. Germline V gene sequence: CDR1 MDHEN, CDR2 SYDVKM. The ends lost 6 bases at V and 5 bases at J; junction bases unmatched: 5. The CDR3 totals 14 residues. CDR3 bases: TGTGCCAGCAGGGACAGGGGGACTGTAGATACGCAGTATTTT. Its translation: CASRDRGTVDTQYF. Using reference TRBV28 and TRBJ2-3 for the parts outside the CDR3, the full variable domain is DVKVTQSSRYLVKRTGEKVFLECVQDMDHENMFWYRQDPGLGLRLIYFSYDVKMKEKGDIPEGYSVSREKKERFSLILESASTNQTSMYLCASRDRGTVDTQYFGPGTRLTVL.

As to this clone: A junction boundary mismatches the germline segment, possibly from a read error. The rearrangement joins TRBV7-7 to TRBJ1-1; D uncertain. CDR1 and CDR2 (germline): SSHAT, FNYEAQ (reference sequence). The CDR3 extends over 14 amino acids. CDR3: CASSPLESHLEAFF. CDR3 DNA: TGTGCTAGCAGCCCACTCGAGTCCCACCTTGAAGCTTTCTTT.

This chain uses TRBV21-1 with TRBJ1-3; the table calls TRBD1, which could not be checked here. TRBV21-1 is labeled a pseudogene. CDR3 length: 16 amino acids. The CDR3 loop reads CASSKGRATGGNTIYF. The CDR3, as DNA: TGTGCCAGCAGCAAAGGTCGGGCTACAGGTGGAAACACCATATATTTT.

This clone was seen only a few times. This chain joins TRBV7-9 and TRBJ2-5; TRBD2 might be the D (7 bases). The CDR3 consists of 15 residues. From germline, CDR1 is SEHNR and CDR2 FQNEAQ (reference sequence). V lost 3 bases to trimming and J lost 4 bases, with 15 bases between them. DNA of the CDR3: TGTGCCAGCAGCTTCTCGCCGGGGGGCAGAGAGACCCAGTACTTC. Translated, it gives CASSFSPGGRETQYF.

The chain combines TRBV7-9 with TRBJ2-2; D is perhaps TRBD1 (5 bases). From germline, CDR1 is SEHNR and CDR2 FQNEAQ (reference sequence). The CDR3 runs to 18 residues. Trimming took 5 bases from V and 0 from J, leaving 19 bases between them. CDR3 sequence (DNA): TGTGCCAGCAGCGGCCCCCTGGGTGACAGATCGAACACCGGGGAGCTGTTTTTT. This codes for CASSGPLGDRSNTGELFF.

The rearrangement joins TRBV15 to TRBJ1-5, with 7 bases fitting TRBD1. There are 15 residues in the CDR3. V was pared by 2 bases and J by 4 bases, with 5 bases of the junction left unmatched. Germline CDR1 and CDR2: LNHNV and YYDKDF (reference sequence). The CDR3 nucleotides are TGTGCCACCAGCAGACCTCCCAGGGGGAATCAGCCCCAGCATTTT. Translating it yields CATSRPPRGNQPQHF.

This clone has only a few counts. V usage is TRBV4-2 and J usage is TRBJ2-1; D not certain. Trimming took 4 bases from V and 4 from J, leaving 14 bases between them. The CDR3 is made up of 15 amino acids. CDR1 is LGHNA, CDR2 YNFKEQ, per germline. This chain's CDR3 is CASSPEVALYNEQFF. DNA of the CDR3: TGTGCCAGCAGCCCTGAGGTGGCACTGTACAATGAGCAGTTCTTC.

J is TRBJ1-3 and V is TRBV5-1; 8 bases are shared with TRBD1. This CDR3 has 16 residues. CDR1 is SGHRS, CDR2 YFSETQ, per germline. The junction had 3 bases not matched to a gene; V was cut back by 1 base and J by 0 bases. CDR3 protein: CASSLTGGSSGNTIYF. CDR3 nucleotide sequence: TGCGCCAGCAGCTTGACAGGGGGGAGCTCTGGAAACACCATATATTTT.

This chain uses TRBV27 with TRBJ2-7; TRBD1 matches 7 bases. V gave up 4 bases and J gave up 2 bases; unmatched junction bases: 2. This CDR3 is 13 amino acids long. Germline V gene data show CDR1 as MNHEY and CDR2 as SMNVEV (reference sequence). The CDR3 is CASSWQGAYEQYF. For the CDR3, the DNA is TGTGCCAGCAGTTGGCAGGGGGCCTACGAGCAGTACTTC.

V and J are TRBV6-1 and TRBJ2-7; 10 bases are shared with TRBD2. The germline gives CDR1 MNHNS, CDR2 SASEGT. The CDR3 sequence is 16 residues long. Trimming cost V 3 bases and J 0 bases; bases outside gene matches: 5. CDR3 sequence (DNA): TGTGCCAGCAGTGACCGAGCGGGAGGGAGCTCCTACGAGCAGTACTTC. It translates to CASSDRAGGSSYEQYF.

The chain is built from TRBV7-9 and TRBJ1-1; D not resolved. There are 13 residues in the CDR3. Germline assignment: CDR1 SEHNR and CDR2 FQNEAQ (reference sequence). Trimming shortened V by 6 bases and J by 1 base, and 9 bases separated the two germline ends. In nucleotides, the CDR3 is TGTGCCAGCAGTCCCAGACAGAACACTGAAGCTTTCTTT. This sequence encodes CASSPRQNTEAFF.

The chain uses TRBV7-2 and TRBJ2-7; TRBD2 agrees at 12 bases. V gave up 6 bases and J gave up 4 bases; unmatched junction bases: 4. This CDR3 is built from 14 residues. The germline CDR1 and CDR2 sequences are SGHTA and FQGNSA. DNA of the CDR3: TGTGCCAGCAGTAGGACTAGCGGGAATTACGAGCAGTACTTC. Translating it yields CASSRTSGNYEQYF.

V and J are TRBV9 and TRBJ2-5; perhaps TRBD1 as D (6 bases). The germline CDR1 and CDR2 sequences are SGDLS and YYNGEE. Trimming removed 3 bases from V and 5 bases from J, with 17 bases in between. The CDR3 covers 15 residues. The CDR3: CASSADQGSRETQYF. CDR3 DNA sequence: TGTGCCAGCAGCGCAGATCAGGGGTCGCGGGAGACCCAGTACTTC.

The chain employs TRBV19 and TRBJ2-7; 11 bases line up with TRBD2. The V segment lost 4 bases and the J segment 3 bases; nucleotides outside the gene matches: 14. The V gene's germline CDR1 is LNHDA and CDR2 SQIVND (reference sequence). The CDR3 sequence is 18 residues long. The CDR3 is CASSTQGPRLAGNYEQYF. CDR3 DNA sequence: TGTGCCAGTAGTACCCAGGGCCCAAGACTAGCGGGGAACTACGAGCAGTACTTC.

The V call is TRBV5-1, the J call TRBJ2-7, with TRBD2 identical over 10 bases. This CDR3 spans 15 amino acids. Per germline, CDR1 SGHRS and CDR2 YFSETQ. The junction had 7 bases not matched to a gene; V was cut back by 3 bases and J by 4 bases. The CDR3 nucleotides read TGCGCCAGCAGCTCCTCTAGCGGGGGATCGTACGAGCAGTACTTC. Encoded protein: CASSSSSGGSYEQYF.

This clone was counted between two and nine times. This chain connects TRBV4-2 to TRBJ1-3, with D hard to call. The CDR3 is 11 amino acids. V was pared by 4 bases and J by 4 bases, with 2 bases between. Germline CDR1 LGHNA, CDR2 YNFKEQ. The CDR3 DNA is TGTGCCAGCAGCCCGGGAAACACCATATATTTT. The encoded protein is CASSPGNTIYF.

CDR3: CASSPRMGGGQGQETQYF. In DNA, the CDR3 is TGTGCCAGCAGCCCTAGGATGGGAGGGGGACAGGGGCAAGAGACCCAGTACTTC. The rearrangement joins TRBV7-2 to TRBJ2-5, with TRBD1 matching 10 bases. The trim removed 5 bases at V and 2 bases at J, leaving 14 bases unmatched. Germline CDR1 is SGHTA and CDR2 is FQGNSA. This CDR3 has 18 residues.

V usage is TRBV6-5 and J usage is TRBJ2-7, with 13 nucleotides matching TRBD2. The germline CDR1 and CDR2 sequences are MNHEY and SVGAGI. The ends lost 2 bases at V and 6 bases at J; junction bases unmatched: 7. The length of the CDR3 is 16 residues. CDR3 sequence (DNA): TGTGCCAGCAGTTACCAAGGACTAGCGGGAGTTAGCGAGCAGTACTTC. This encodes CASSYQGLAGVSEQYF.

The J gene is TRBJ2-7, the V gene TRBV5-1, with unresolved D. Trimming removed 4 bases at V and 3 bases at J, with 23 bases between. CDR3 size: 17 residues. The V gene's germline CDR1 is SGHRS and CDR2 YFSETQ. The CDR3 DNA reads TGCGCCAGCAGCGCCGTTGCCAAACGTGGAAACTACTACGAGCAGTACTTC. Translation gives CASSAVAKRGNYYEQYF.

The CDR3 DNA reads TGTGCCAGCAGTTCACCTTTCGCGTCAGGGCCAAGTTTCTCTGGAAACACCATATATTTT. This translates into CASSSPFASGPSFSGNTIYF. The V and J genes are TRBV28 and TRBJ1-3; TRBD1 might be the D (5 bases). Trimming left V 4 bases short and J 0 bases short, with 25 bases between. This CDR3 comprises 20 residues. Germline V lookup: CDR1 MDHEN, CDR2 SYDVKM.

The chain is built from TRBV4-1 and TRBJ2-7, with 7 bases that match TRBD2. This CDR3 has 15 amino acids. The J segment lost 5 bases and the V segment lost 1 base, leaving 8 bases of the junction unmatched. Germline V lookup: CDR1 MGHRA, CDR2 YSYEKL. CDR3: CASSQGYGRIDEQYF. The CDR3 coding sequence is TGCGCCAGCAGCCAAGGGTACGGGAGGATCGACGAGCAGTACTTC.

This chain uses TRBV6-1 with TRBJ1-3, with TRBD1 as a possible D gene (5 bases). In germline, CDR1 is MNHNS, CDR2 SASEGT. The CDR3 is 15 residues long. V lost 2 bases and J 7 bases, leaving 15 bases between the germline ends. CDR3: CASSEFILGGNTIYF. The CDR3 DNA sequence: TGTGCCAGCAGTGAATTTATCCTGGGGGGGAACACCATATATTTT.

The count of this clone is one. This chain connects TRBV28 to TRBJ2-7; 7 nucleotides agree with TRBD2. CDR1 MDHEN and CDR2 SYDVKM come from the germline V gene. With 4 bases clipped from V and 5 bases from J, the junction kept 14 bases outside the gene matches. This CDR3 is 16 amino acids long. Here the CDR3 reads CASSSHGGTKGNEQYF. CDR3 bases: TGTGCCAGCAGTTCGCACGGGGGGACGAAGGGCAACGAGCAGTACTTC.

The chain links TRBV6-1 to TRBJ1-4, with D unresolved. V dropped 7 bases and J dropped 7 bases, with 10 bases sitting between them. Germline V lookup: CDR1 MNHNS, CDR2 SASEGT. The CDR3 is made up of 12 amino acids. The CDR3 nucleotides read TGTGCCAGCAAGATATCAGGTGAAAAACTGTTTTTT. Residues: CASKISGEKLFF.

The chain is built from TRBV5-1 and TRBJ1-1; 7 bases align to TRBD1. Germline lookup yields CDR1 SGHRS and CDR2 YFSETQ. V was clipped by 4 bases and J by 7 bases; unmatched bases: 13. The CDR3 is made up of 15 amino acids. CDR3 sequence (DNA): TGCGCCAGCAGCGATCTGGGCAGGGGGGTAGATGAAGCTTTCTTT. It yields the protein CASSDLGRGVDEAFF.

The CDR3 nucleotides read TGTGCCAGCATCCCGGGGGTAGCAGTACTCTACGAGCAGTACTTC. It encodes CASIPGVAVLYEQYF. V and J are TRBV21-1 and TRBJ2-7; the tabulated D call, TRBD2, remains unverified against the DNA. TRBV21-1 is designated a pseudogene. The CDR3 is 15 residues long.

Regarding this clone: At the DNA level, this CDR3 is encoded by other sequences in the same sample as well. This sequence joins TRBV6-1 and TRBJ1-1; tentatively, D is TRBD1 (5 bases). The V end lost 8 bases, the J end lost 4 bases, and 14 bases lay between the germline ends. The CDR3 covers 13 residues. Per the germline V gene, CDR1 is MNHNS and CDR2 is SASEGT. CDR3 DNA: TGTGCCAGCGGGGATTTAACAGGCACTGAAGCTTTCTTT. Translated, it gives CASGDLTGTEAFF.

This chain joins TRBV19 and TRBJ2-3; 9 bases line up with TRBD2. CDR1 is LNHDA, CDR2 SQIVND, per germline (reference sequence). The V gene end was trimmed by 7 bases and the J gene end by 4 bases; junction bases not matched to a gene: 6. This CDR3 is 14 amino acids long. CDR3 amino acids: CASKMVAGADTQYF. The CDR3 DNA follows: TGTGCCAGTAAGATGGTAGCGGGAGCAGATACGCAGTATTTT.